One and the same sample provided the 29 T cell receptor beta chains below, sequenced in a study of identical twins. Each CDR3 protein gets one entry after TCRdb re-called the 5' RACE reads with MiXCR. In the table there are roughly 290,000 distinct CDR3 sequences, roughly 8.6% of which are singletons. These data also featured in a second study, about yellow fever vaccine responses in identical twins.

Input material: memory (CD45RO+) T cells sorted from blood. These receptor sequences come from a woman aged 18-35 years in good health.

This clonotype was seen only a few times. The chain uses TRBV9 and TRBJ2-1; 8 bases fit TRBD1. The CDR3 contains 13 residues. Germline-derived CDR1 and CDR2 are SGDLS and YYNGEE. V dropped 3 bases and J dropped 9; count of bases not matched to a gene: 5. CDR3 coding DNA: TGTGCCAGCAGCGCCCAGGGGGCAGCTGAGCAGTTCTTC. Its protein product is CASSAQGAAEQFF.

The rearrangement joins TRBV29-1 to TRBJ2-1, with TRBD2 matching over 10 bases. The CDR3 loop spans 15 amino acids. The V gene's germline CDR1 is SQVTM and CDR2 ANQGSEA. Unmatched junction bases numbered 9, after V lost 2 bases and J lost 8 bases. The CDR3 region is CSVESSGSFSDEQFF. The DNA of the CDR3 is TGCAGCGTTGAATCTAGCGGGAGTTTCTCGGATGAGCAGTTCTTC.

This chain connects TRBV28 to TRBJ1-5; D not certain. Trimming took off 10 bases at V and 4 bases at J, with 14 bases between the two ends. CDR1 is MDHEN, CDR2 SYDVKM, per germline. CDR3 length equals 13 residues. In DNA, the CDR3 is TGTGCCACGACGCGGGGAAATAATCAGCCCCAGCATTTT. Amino acids: CATTRGNNQPQHF.

This clonotype was detected only a few times. This chain links TRBV6-1 with TRBJ1-5, with a possible D match to TRBD1 (6 bases). The germline V gene encodes CDR1 MNHNS and CDR2 SASEGT. This CDR3 comprises 13 residues. The V gene lost 8 bases and the J gene lost 4 bases, with 12 bases spanning the gap. The CDR3: CASWAGDNQPQHF. The CDR3 DNA sequence: TGTGCCAGCTGGGCAGGGGATAATCAGCCCCAGCATTTT.

This clonotype was detected many times. The chain couples TRBV12-3 or TRBV12-4 to TRBJ1-5; D perhaps matches TRBD1 (5 bases). The CDR3 is made up of 14 amino acids. Trimming removed 3 bases from V and 0 bases from J, with 6 bases in between. Here the CDR3 DNA reads TGTGCCAGCAGTTTTACAGGTAGCAATCAGCCCCAGCATTTT. Translation gives CASSFTGSNQPQHF.

This clonotype was recorded many times. V usage is TRBV12-3 or TRBV12-4 and J usage is TRBJ2-1; maybe TRBD2 (6 bases). This CDR3 contains 11 residues. V was pared by 11 bases and J by 6 bases, with 11 bases between. The CDR3 DNA reads TGTGCCTCCGGTAGCGGCAATGAGCAGTTCTTC. This codes for CASGSGNEQFF.

The chain employs TRBV2 and TRBJ2-7; the match to TRBD1 covers 7 bases. This CDR3 has 11 amino acids. Trimming removed 6 bases from V and 12 bases from J; junction bases left unmatched: 8. CDR1 and CDR2 from the germline V gene are SNHLY and FYNNEI. For the CDR3, the DNA is TGTGCCAGCAGCCGTGACAGGGATCTGTACTTC. It is translated as CASSRDRDLYF.

This clonotype was counted at least ten times. This CDR3 reads CAISELRGYHEQYF. The CDR3 coding sequence is TGTGCCATCAGTGAGTTAAGGGGCTACCACGAGCAGTACTTC. V usage is TRBV10-3 and J usage is TRBJ2-7; possibly TRBD1 for D (5 bases). The CDR3 is 14 amino acids. V lost 1 base, J lost 5 bases, and 12 bases lay in between. Germline CDR1 ENHRY, CDR2 SYGVKD.

This clonotype was found a few times. The chain links TRBV2 to TRBJ1-2; TRBD1 agrees at 7 bases. CDR1 is SNHLY and CDR2 is FYNNEI in the germline V gene. The length of the CDR3 is 14 residues. The V segment lost 3 bases and the J segment 7 bases; nucleotides outside the gene matches: 8. The CDR3 nucleotides read TGTGCCAGCAGTGAGGGGACAGTAAAAGGTGGCTACACCTTC. It specifies CASSEGTVKGGYTF.

This clonotype was seen a few times. V is TRBV29-1 and J is TRBJ2-7, with 10 positions matching TRBD2. The CDR3 is 12 residues long. Germline trimming cut 5 bases from V and 3 bases from J; bases unmatched to any gene: 1. Germline V gene data show CDR1 as SQVTM and CDR2 as ANQGSEA. For the CDR3, the DNA is TGCAGCGTTCGACTAGCGGGCTACGAGCAGTACTTC. It translates to CSVRLAGYEQYF.

This clonotype was seen more than once but under ten times. This chain links TRBV3-1 with TRBJ1-4; D uncertain. CDR3 length: 13 amino acids. V was pared by 3 bases and J by 6 bases, with 8 bases between. CDR1 and CDR2 (germline): LGHDT, YNNKEL (reference sequence). This CDR3 is CASSQRRHEKLFF. The DNA of the CDR3 is TGTGCCAGCAGCCAGCGCCGGCATGAAAAACTGTTTTTT.

There are a few counts of this clonotype. Mismatch with germline at one junction end may stem from a read error. The V and J genes are TRBV20-1 and TRBJ2-5; a weak D match, TRBD1 (6 bases). Germline CDR1 and CDR2: DFQATT and SNEGSKA (reference sequence). This CDR3 is built from 12 residues. The CDR3 DNA follows: TGCAGTGCGGGGTTGGGGGCAGAGGCCCAGTACTTC. This codes for CSAGLGAEAQYF.

This clonotype was found many times. The gene calls are TRBV6-2 or TRBV6-3 and TRBJ2-1; D is unresolved. The V end lost 6 bases, the J end lost 6 bases, and 9 bases lay between the germline ends. This CDR3 has 12 amino acids. Germline CDR1 MNHEY, CDR2 SVGEGT. The CDR3 reads CASSRVSNEQFF. The CDR3 region has the DNA TGTGCCAGCAGCCGGGTTTCCAATGAGCAGTTCTTC.

This clonotype was detected many times. The V call is TRBV15, the J call TRBJ1-5, with D maybe TRBD1 (6 bases). CDR1 and CDR2 from the germline V gene are LNHNV and YYDKDF (reference sequence). The CDR3 is 15 amino acids. The V end was cut by 6 bases, the J end by 0 bases, with 12 bases between. The CDR3 DNA sequence: TGTGCCACCAGTAGGACAGTTAATAGCAATCAGCCCCAGCATTTT. Translating gives CATSRTVNSNQPQHF.

The chain joins TRBV10-3 to TRBJ2-2; D is unclear. Germline lookup yields CDR1 ENHRY and CDR2 SYGVKD. V was pared by 10 bases and J by 2 bases, with 11 bases between. The length of the CDR3 is 13 residues. CDR3 in amino acids: CATQTLNTGELFF. The CDR3 nucleotides are TGTGCCACCCAGACACTTAACACCGGGGAGCTGTTTTTT.

This clonotype was counted ten times or more. The CDR3 is CASRTSGGYNEQFF. DNA for the CDR3: TGCGCCAGCAGGACTAGCGGGGGCTACAATGAGCAGTTCTTC. The chain has TRBV5-1 and TRBJ2-1; 12 bases are shared with TRBD2. Germline V lookup: CDR1 SGHRS, CDR2 YFSETQ. Losses at the gene ends were 5 bases for V and 3 bases for J; bases not matched to a gene: 0. CDR3 length: 14 residues.

The V and J genes are TRBV2 and TRBJ1-2, with a weak D call TRBD1 (5 bases). The CDR3 length is 13 residues. V shed 7 bases and J shed 4 bases, with 13 bases lying between them. Germline assignment: CDR1 SNHLY and CDR2 FYNNEI. The CDR3 region has the DNA TGTGCCAGCAACTCGGGACCCCTCTATGGCTACACCTTC. Its protein product is CASNSGPLYGYTF.

This chain uses TRBV15 with TRBJ2-2; tentative D call: TRBD1 (6 bases). Looked up from germline, CDR1 is LNHNV and CDR2 is YYDKDF (reference sequence). Trimming stripped 0 bases from V and 7 bases from J, with 18 bases between. This CDR3 spans 17 amino acids. This chain's CDR3 is CATSRDRSRGVSGELFF. The CDR3 nucleotides are TGTGCCACCAGCAGAGATCGCTCCAGGGGTGTGAGCGGGGAGCTGTTTTTT.

This clonotype appeared a few times. CDR3 DNA: TGCGCCAGCAGTGTAACGGGGGAGGCGCAGTTCTTC. Translated, it gives CASSVTGEAQFF. The chain uses TRBV10-2 and TRBJ2-1, with D maybe TRBD2 (6 bases). The germline CDR1 and CDR2 sequences are WSHSY and SAAADI. Trimming removed 4 bases at V and 12 bases at J, with 13 bases between. The CDR3 has 12 residues.

The chain uses TRBV5-6 and TRBJ2-1, with 7 bases fitting TRBD2. J gave up 7 bases and V 4 bases, and 5 bases lay outside the gene matches. The V gene's germline CDR1 is SGHDT and CDR2 YYEEEE. The CDR3 sequence is 13 residues long. The CDR3 coding sequence is TGTGCCAGCAGCCACTCCGGGGGGAATGAGCAGTTCTTC. Translated, it gives CASSHSGGNEQFF.

Ten or more counts support this clonotype. The V call is TRBV12-3 or TRBV12-4, the J call TRBJ2-2, with a possible D match to TRBD2 (6 bases). V was clipped by 4 bases and J by 4 bases, with 7 bases between them. There are 13 residues in the CDR3. The CDR3 DNA reads as TGTGCCAGCAGTTACGGGAGCACCGGGGAGCTGTTTTTT. This sequence encodes CASSYGSTGELFF.

This clonotype was detected a few times. The rearrangement joins TRBV6-1 to TRBJ2-5, with 9 bases that match TRBD2. This CDR3 is 14 amino acids long. Germline V gene data show CDR1 as MNHNS and CDR2 as SASEGT. Trimming at V came to 6 bases and at J to 4 bases, leaving 6 bases not matched to a gene. This CDR3 reads CASRAGGLSETQYF. The CDR3 DNA is TGTGCCAGCAGAGCGGGGGGACTTTCAGAGACCCAGTACTTC.

This clonotype appeared many times. The gene calls are TRBV19 and TRBJ1-1; the D gene is possibly TRBD1 (6 bases). Germline CDR1 reads LNHDA; CDR2 reads SQIVND (reference sequence). The CDR3 runs 17 residues. V was trimmed by 3 bases and J by 6 bases, leaving 23 bases between them. In DNA, the CDR3 is TGTGCCAGTAGTATCCTGTACCGGGGGCAGACTAACGCTGAAGCTTTCTTT. It yields the protein CASSILYRGQTNAEAFF. The full variable domain, completed using reference TRBV19 and TRBJ1-1, is DGGITQSPKYLFRKEGQNVTLSCEQNLNHDAMYWYRQDPGQGLRLIYYSQIVNDFQKGDIAEGYSVSREKKESFPLTVTSAQKNPTAFYLCASSILYRGQTNAEAFFGQGTRLTVV.

This clonotype was observed a few times. This chain links TRBV12-3 or TRBV12-4 with TRBJ1-2, with a weak D call TRBD1 (6 bases). V lost 5 bases and J lost 5, with 18 bases in between. The CDR3 is 15 amino acids. The CDR3 region is CASSPRTGSWYGYTF. DNA of the CDR3: TGTGCCAGCAGTCCCCGAACAGGGTCTTGGTATGGCTACACCTTC.

This clonotype was detected a few times. V usage is TRBV7-2 and J usage is TRBJ1-2; the D is unclear. The V gene lost 1 base and the J gene lost 7 bases, with 10 bases spanning the gap. Germline CDR1 SGHTA, CDR2 FQGNSA. The CDR3 runs to 13 residues. CDR3 DNA: TGTGCCAGCAGCTTAGACAAATCGACTGGCTACACCTTC. This translates into CASSLDKSTGYTF.

The chain links TRBV6-1 to TRBJ1-6; D is unresolved. The CDR3 consists of 17 residues. The germline V gene has CDR1 MNHNS and CDR2 SASEGT. Trimming removed 0 bases from V and 9 bases from J, with 18 bases in between. CDR3 coding DNA: TGTGCCAGCAGTGAAGCGCTTCAAGTTAGGGATGGTTCACCCCTCCACTTT. This encodes CASSEALQVRDGSPLHF.

In its sample, this clonotype was seen many times. The chain links TRBV5-1 to TRBJ1-1, with TRBD1 matching 8 bases. V gave up 1 base and J gave up 1 base; unmatched junction bases: 3. CDR1 and CDR2 from the germline V gene are SGHRS and YFSETQ. CDR3 length: 15 amino acids. CDR3 in amino acids: CASSLYRGGNTEAFF. The CDR3 nucleotides read TGCGCCAGCAGCTTGTACAGGGGGGGGAACACTGAAGCTTTCTTT.

This clonotype was seen a handful of times. The gene calls are TRBV2 and TRBJ2-7; D ambiguous. This CDR3 spans 12 amino acids. Trimming removed 6 bases at V and 5 bases at J, with 11 bases between. The germline V gene encodes CDR1 SNHLY and CDR2 FYNNEI. CDR3 in DNA: TGTGCCAGCAGACCAGCCCCTCACGAGCAGTACTTC. Its protein product is CASRPAPHEQYF.

A few counts support this clonotype. The rearrangement links TRBV5-1 to TRBJ2-1; D might be TRBD2 (5 bases). Germline CDR1 SGHRS, CDR2 YFSETQ. Between the trimmed V and J ends, which lost 4 bases and 8 bases, there was a span of 10 bases. CDR3 length equals 12 residues. The CDR3 DNA follows: TGCGCCAGCAGCGTGGGAGTAGATGAGCAGTTCTTC. Protein product: CASSVGVDEQFF.